This T cell receptor (beta chain) comes out of a study of blood T cell repertoires in COVID-19. Study-wide context: There were acute and convalescent COVID-19 samples, and they came from the United States, Italy and Spain. T cells, B-cell-depleted T cells, or PBMCs supplied cDNA or gDNA.

The CDR3 length is 13 residues. Deletions cut 3 bases from V and 6 bases from J, with 11 bases between. Germline CDR1 reads LNHDA; CDR2 reads SQIVND (reference sequence). How the authors handled the data: Amplification of reference gene primers provided the estimated nucleated cell counts. Produced via immunoSEQ multiplex PCR; TCRdb's table is partial and in-frame only. V and J calls and clone size come straight from that table; D and trimming were deduced from the DNA. Among about 250,000 clones listed, 83% were seen once. V usage is TRBV19 and J usage is TRBJ1-1, with D possibly matching TRBD1 (6 bases). The source of this sequence is a human donor in a cohort sampled during active COVID-19. Material for sequencing was peripheral blood. The CDR3 sequence: CASSMGHLSEAFF. The CDR3 coding sequence is TGTGCCAGTAGTATGGGACACCTGTCTGAAGCTTTCTTT.